These T cell receptor beta chains were read from a single sample in a study of blood T cell repertoires in COVID-19. The assay was immunoSEQ multiplex PCR, and TCRdb's table has in-frame clones only and misses some. The sample has roughly 700,000 clones; 80% to 90% are singletons. Sequencing was done on a sample of peripheral blood. The receptors stem from a young woman with acute or convalescent COVID-19. Each CDR3 is given with its conserved first and last residue. Fields, in order: V gene, J gene, D gene, clone size, CDR3 protein, CDR3 DNA. A D gene is named only where the DNA matches it firmly. Clone size is shown for a subset of rows, as once, few, many or a class of expanded clone.

>TRBV5-3|TRBJ1-4|.|.
CARSLGGREKLFF
TGTGCCAGAAGCTTGGGCGGTCGAGAAAAACTGTTTTTT
>TRBV5-6|TRBJ1-3|.|.
CASSLFGQQGYTIYF
TGTGCCAGCAGCTTGTTTGGGCAGCAGGGTTACACCATATATTTT
>TRBV7-9|TRBJ2-1|TRBD1|once
CASSFGDRGNEQFF
TGTGCCAGCAGCTTTGGTGACAGGGGCAATGAGCAGTTCTTC
>TRBV12-3/TRBV12-4|TRBJ2-7|TRBD1|.
CAILDREGEQYF
TGTGCCATCCTGGACAGGGAAGGCGAGCAGTACTTC
>TRBV29-1|TRBJ2-1|.|.
CSVDLRYNEQFF
TGCAGCGTTGATCTTCGGTACAATGAGCAGTTCTTC
>TRBV27|TRBJ2-1|TRBD1|.
CASSLVQGVMGEQFF
TGTGCCAGCAGTTTAGTACAGGGGGTAATGGGTGAGCAGTTCTTC
>TRBV19|TRBJ1-6|TRBD1|.
CASSRPPGDRVYNSPLHF
TGTGCCAGTAGTAGACCCCCCGGCGACAGGGTCTATAATTCACCCCTCCACTTT
>TRBV4-1|TRBJ1-3|.|.
CASSGRAGLFGNTIYF
TGCGCCAGCAGCGGCAGGGCAGGCCTCTTTGGAAACACCATATATTTT
>TRBV12-3/TRBV12-4|TRBJ2-1|.|.
CASRLGAYNEQFF
TGTGCCAGCAGACTGGGGGCTTACAATGAGCAGTTCTTC
>TRBV6-4|TRBJ2-6|.|.
CASSDSTNSGANVLTF
TGTGCCAGCAGTGACTCGACAAACTCTGGGGCCAACGTCCTGACTTTC
>TRBV6-4|TRBJ1-2|.|few
CASSDSPWGVTF
TGTGCCAGCAGTGACTCGCCGTGGGGCGTCACCTTC
>TRBV5-1|TRBJ2-7|TRBD1|.
CASSLAGQHNEQYF
TGCGCCAGCAGCTTGGCGGGACAGCACAACGAGCAGTACTTC
>TRBV5-6|TRBJ2-3|.|.
CASNFLGEVATDTQYF
TGTGCCAGCAATTTTTTAGGGGAGGTTGCCACAGATACGCAGTATTTT
>TRBV10-3|TRBJ1-2|.|.
CAIAGREDYGYTF
TGTGCCATCGCTGGGAGGGAGGACTATGGCTACACCTTC
>TRBV5-5|TRBJ1-6|TRBD1|.
CASSLGPGGNSPLHF
TGTGCCAGCAGCTTGGGTCCAGGGGGTAATTCACCCCTCCACTTT
>TRBV2|TRBJ2-7|.|once
CASSTGFPGSEQYF
TGTGCCAGCAGTACAGGGTTCCCAGGGTCCGAGCAGTACTTC
>TRBV5-1|TRBJ1-2|.|few
CASSSTGNYGYTF
TGCGCCAGCAGCTCCACAGGGAACTATGGCTACACCTTC
>TRBV27|TRBJ2-7|TRBD1|.
CASSYSGTGLYEQYF
TGTGCCAGCAGTTACTCCGGGACAGGGCTCTACGAGCAGTACTTC
>TRBV2|TRBJ2-3|.|.
CASSGFSADTQYF
TGTGCCAGTTCGGGGTTTAGCGCAGATACGCAGTATTTT
>TRBV6-5|TRBJ1-1|.|few
CASSYQGQKPEAFF
TGTGCCAGCAGTTACCAGGGGCAGAAGCCTGAAGCTTTCTTT
>TRBV20-1|TRBJ2-6|TRBD1|.
CSASAWTGRTGIPGANVLTF
TGCAGTGCTAGTGCCTGGACAGGGAGGACGGGTATACCTGGGGCCAACGTCCTGACTTTC
>TRBV29-1|TRBJ1-5|.|.
CSVEGPGQPQHF
TGCAGCGTTGAAGGGCCAGGTCAGCCCCAGCATTTT
>TRBV25-1|TRBJ2-5|TRBD2|.
CASSEGTSGLGETQYF
TGTGCCAGCAGTGAAGGGACTAGCGGATTGGGAGAGACCCAGTACTTC
>TRBV25-1|TRBJ1-6|TRBD1|.
CASRGQGNNSPLHF
TGTGCCAGCAGGGGACAGGGGAATAATTCACCCCTCCACTTT
>TRBV27|TRBJ2-1|.|.
CASRQGYYNEQFF
TGTGCCAGCAGACAGGGTTACTACAATGAGCAGTTCTTC
>TRBV5-1|TRBJ2-7|.|.
CASSLALGGSSYEQYF
TGCGCCAGCAGCTTGGCCTTGGGGGGAAGCTCCTACGAGCAGTACTTC
>TRBV4-3|TRBJ2-3|.|.
CASSQASGDTQYF
TGCGCCAGCAGCCAAGCGTCCGGGGATACGCAGTATTTT
>TRBV4-1|TRBJ2-1|TRBD2|.
CASSQVGEGSYNEQFF
TGCGCCAGCAGCCAAGTGGGGGAGGGATCCTACAATGAGCAGTTCTTC
>TRBV9|TRBJ1-5|.|once
CASSVEGGPGQPQHF
TGTGCCAGCAGCGTAGAGGGGGGGCCCGGTCAGCCCCAGCATTTT
>TRBV5-8|TRBJ1-1|TRBD1|.
CASSLILRTGGRMIAFF
TGTGCCAGCAGCTTGATCCTCAGGACAGGGGGGAGGATGATAGCTTTCTTT
>TRBV3-1/TRBV3-2|TRBJ1-1|TRBD1|once
CASSQTGDRKAFF
TGTGCCAGCAGCCAAACAGGGGACCGGAAAGCTTTCTTT
>TRBV30|TRBJ1-2|TRBD1|.
CAWSGDRGRVPNYGYTF
TGTGCCTGGAGTGGGGACAGGGGGCGCGTCCCTAACTATGGCTACACCTTC
>TRBV19|TRBJ2-2|TRBD1|.
CASSWGTGSYKMGELFF
TGTGCCAGTAGTTGGGGGACAGGTTCCTACAAGATGGGGGAGCTGTTTTTT
>TRBV30|TRBJ1-6|.|.
CAWSARQSSYNSPLHF
TGTGCCTGGAGTGCTAGACAGAGCTCCTATAATTCACCCCTCCACTTT
>TRBV6-5|TRBJ1-1|TRBD1|.
CASSPTGLNTEAFF
TGTGCCAGCAGTCCGACAGGGTTGAACACTGAAGCTTTCTTT
>TRBV5-1|TRBJ2-5|TRBD2|.
CASSLAPLRGDSQETQYF
TGCGCCAGCAGCTTGGCCCCCTTGCGGGGGGACTCCCAAGAGACCCAGTACTTC
>TRBV19|TRBJ2-1|TRBD1|.
CASSISGQAYNEQFF
TGTGCCAGTAGTATATCGGGACAGGCTTACAATGAGCAGTTCTTC
>TRBV5-5|TRBJ1-2|.|.
CASSLSGYGYTF
TGTGCCAGCAGCCTATCAGGGTATGGCTACACCTTC
>TRBV27|TRBJ1-3|.|few
CASSPGLGSGNTIYF
TGTGCCAGCAGTCCGGGACTGGGATCTGGAAACACCATATATTTT
>TRBV4-3|TRBJ2-7|.|.
CASSQDSNRYEQYF
TGCGCCAGCAGCCAGGACAGTAATCGCTACGAGCAGTACTTC
>TRBV7-2|TRBJ1-2|TRBD1|once
CASSSKNRGHYGYTF
TGTGCCAGCAGCTCAAAAAACAGGGGACACTATGGCTACACCTTC
>TRBV11-2|TRBJ2-3|.|.
CASSSPRQANTQYF
TGTGCCAGCAGCTCTCCCCGACAGGCCAATACGCAGTATTTT
>TRBV19|TRBJ1-2|.|.
CASSIVYRDPNYGYTF
TGTGCCAGTAGTATAGTCTACAGGGACCCTAACTATGGCTACACCTTC
>TRBV21-1|TRBJ1-1|.|.
CASSPREGDTEAFF
TGTGCCAGCAGCCCGCGGGAGGGTGACACTGAAGCTTTCTTT
>TRBV5-6|TRBJ2-2|TRBD1|.
CASSLGGGTGELFF
TGTGCCAGCAGCCTAGGGGGCGGCACCGGGGAGCTGTTTTTT
>TRBV19|TRBJ1-1|.|.
CASSIAVNTEAFF
TGTGCCAGTAGTATAGCGGTGAACACTGAAGCTTTCTTT
>TRBV18|TRBJ1-6|TRBD1|once
CASSPSQGELYSPLHF
TGTGCCAGCTCACCTTCTCAGGGGGAACTGTATTCACCCCTCCACTTT
>TRBV7-9|TRBJ2-3|TRBD2|.
CASSSIAGGITDTQYF
TGTGCCAGCAGCTCTATAGCGGGGGGGATCACAGATACGCAGTATTTT
>TRBV3-1/TRBV3-2|TRBJ2-1|.|.
CASSQEHAGLYNEQFF
TGTGCCAGCAGCCAAGAACACGCGGGGCTATACAATGAGCAGTTCTTC
>TRBV6-2/TRBV6-3|TRBJ2-3|TRBD1|.
CASSLNRGPGTDTQYF
TGTGCCAGCAGTTTAAACAGGGGGCCAGGCACAGATACGCAGTATTTT
>TRBV24-1|TRBJ1-6|.|.
CATSDIRTESSYNSPLHF
TGTGCCACCAGTGATATCCGGACTGAAAGCTCCTATAATTCACCCCTCCACTTT
>TRBV2|TRBJ1-1|.|.
CASGGVKAFF
TGTGCCAGCGGGGGGGTAAAGGCTTTCTTT
>TRBV6-2/TRBV6-3|TRBJ2-7|.|.
CASSYDGGVSSYEQYF
TGTGCCAGCAGTTACGATGGCGGGGTCTCCTCCTACGAGCAGTACTTC
>TRBV4-1|TRBJ2-1|.|.
CASSQDLVSRGNEQFF
TGCGCCAGCAGCCAAGATCTTGTTAGCAGGGGCAATGAGCAGTTCTTC
>TRBV18|TRBJ1-3|TRBD1|.
CASSLQGAFGNTIYF
TGTGCCAGCTCACTACAGGGGGCTTTTGGAAACACCATATATTTT
>TRBV3-1/TRBV3-2|TRBJ2-7|TRBD2|.
CASRPGLGSYEQYF
TGTGCCAGCAGACCGGGACTAGGCTCCTACGAGCAGTACTTC
>TRBV12-5|TRBJ2-7|.|.
CATAMGPYEQYF
TGTGCTACCGCCATGGGGCCCTACGAGCAGTACTTC
>TRBV27|TRBJ1-2|TRBD1|.
CASGMTGNGYTF
TGTGCCAGCGGGATGACAGGGAATGGCTACACCTTC
>TRBV18|TRBJ1-1|TRBD1|.
CASSTRQGGWAEAFF
TGTGCCAGCTCAACTCGACAGGGCGGATGGGCTGAAGCTTTCTTT